This T cell receptor (beta chain) was observed in a study of graft-versus-host responses after intestinal transplantation. Data came from immunoSEQ multiplex PCR; TCRdb stores just in-frame clones and leaves some out. The sample records around 21,000 clones, 33% being singletons. CDR3 length: 13 amino acids. CDR1 and CDR2 (germline): SGHRS, YFSETQ. Deletions cut 0 bases from V and 6 bases from J, with 7 bases between. Labeling with CFSE marked some 200,000 responder cells, which were plated with some 200,000 irradiated, violet-dye-labeled stimulator cells. The TCR originated in a human patient who received an intestinal transplant. This chain joins TRBV5-1 and TRBJ1-5; D uncertain. The specimen comprised alloreactive CD8+ T cells from a mixed lymphocyte reaction culture, sampled before intestinal transplant. Subset described: CFSE-low proliferating T cells sorted from approximately 6-day pre-transplant mixed lymphocyte reaction (GvH or HvG direction). In DNA form, the CDR3 reads TGCGCCAGCAGCTTGGTGGGTACTCAGCCCCAGCATTTT. Protein: CASSLVGTQPQHF. Drawing the rest from reference TRBV5-1 and TRBJ1-5, the complete variable domain is KAGVTQTPRYLIKTRGQQVTLSCSPISGHRSVSWYQQTPGQGLQFLFEYFSETQRNKGNFPGRFSGRQFSNSRSEMNVSTLELGDSALYLCASSLVGTQPQHFGDGTRLSIL.